A selection of T cell receptor beta chains follows, all from one sample in a study of regulatory T cells in long-lasting Graves disease. A single record per CDR3 protein comes from TCRdb applying MiXCR to the multiplex PCR reads. The sample lists 370,000 or so distinct CDR3 sequences; around 15% were seen once. These data are also associated with another study on T cells in Graves' hyperthyroidism and ophthalmopathy.

Sequenced material: peripheral blood mononuclear cells (PBMCs), taken at new diagnosis, from a patient treated with antithyroid drugs. These receptors were taken from a woman younger than 35 with Graves disease. The CDR3 runs from the conserved cysteine through the conserved F or W. The order of the fields is clone size, J gene, D gene, V gene, CDR3 protein, CDR3 DNA. D genes are given only for firm matches. Clone size is stated in some rows and not others, as once, few, many or a class when expanded.

clone size: many; J gene: TRBJ2-7; D gene: TRBD1; V gene: TRBV5-1; CDR3 protein: CASSRTGSGEQYF; CDR3 DNA: TGCGCCAGCAGTCGGACAGGGTCAGGCGAGCAGTACTTC
clone size: .; J gene: TRBJ1-5; D gene: TRBD1; V gene: TRBV19; CDR3 protein: CASKGTGSYQPQHF; CDR3 DNA: TGTGCCAGTAAAGGGACAGGGTCATATCAGCCCCAGCATTTT
clone size: many; J gene: TRBJ2-7; D gene: .; V gene: TRBV27; CDR3 protein: CATHSTGHEQYF; CDR3 DNA: TGTGCCACCCACTCGACTGGCCATGAGCAGTACTTC
clone size: many; J gene: TRBJ1-3; D gene: TRBD1; V gene: TRBV3-1; CDR3 protein: CASSQALRQGSGNTIYF; CDR3 DNA: TGTGCCAGCAGCCAAGCCCTCAGACAGGGCTCTGGAAACACCATATATTTT
clone size: many; J gene: TRBJ2-3; D gene: TRBD2; V gene: TRBV20-1; CDR3 protein: CSAPGLAGGQGDTQYF; CDR3 DNA: TGCAGTGCTCCGGGACTAGCGGGAGGGCAGGGAGATACGCAGTATTTT
clone size: .; J gene: TRBJ1-4; D gene: TRBD1; V gene: TRBV6-1; CDR3 protein: CASSRDRVTEKLFF; CDR3 DNA: TGTGCCAGCAGCAGGGACAGGGTCACGGAAAAACTGTTTTTT
clone size: many; J gene: TRBJ1-4; D gene: .; V gene: TRBV12-3/TRBV12-4; CDR3 protein: CASSFGGSNEKLFF; CDR3 DNA: TGTGCCAGCAGTTTTGGGGGTTCTAATGAAAAACTGTTTTTT
clone size: many; J gene: TRBJ2-7; D gene: TRBD2; V gene: TRBV20-1; CDR3 protein: CSAVGGGPEQYF; CDR3 DNA: TGCAGTGCAGTCGGGGGAGGGCCCGAGCAGTACTTC
clone size: .; J gene: TRBJ2-1; D gene: .; V gene: TRBV20-1; CDR3 protein: CSASDFSSYNEQFF; CDR3 DNA: TGCAGTGCCTCGGACTTCAGCTCCTACAATGAGCAGTTCTTC
clone size: .; J gene: TRBJ2-7; D gene: .; V gene: TRBV19; CDR3 protein: CASSKTTGFASYEQYF; CDR3 DNA: TGTGCCAGTAGTAAAACTACAGGGTTCGCTAGCTACGAGCAGTACTTC
clone size: .; J gene: TRBJ2-3; D gene: .; V gene: TRBV30; CDR3 protein: CAWSGITDTQYF; CDR3 DNA: TGTGCCTGGAGTGGGATCACAGATACGCAGTATTTT